The clone carrying this T cell receptor beta chain was counted only a few times. The antigen is unknown. The CDR3 sequence is 13 residues long. V shed 7 bases and J shed 5 bases, with 14 bases lying between them. Germline CDR1 and CDR2: LNHDA and SQIVND (reference sequence). The data were taken from a study of T cell responses to AZD1222 COVID-19 vaccine. Study results and limitations: Donors were mostly white British, more females; clonal diversity possibly underestimated. Spike-specific TCR breadth rose after two AZD1222 doses, and depth rose as well.

Using immunoSEQ multiplex PCR, the repertoire was profiled, and TCRdb retains in-frame clones only, with some absent. The sample carries approximately 140,000 clones, about 87% recorded once. The sequenced sample was peripheral blood, obtained on day 0 of AZD1222 vaccination. The clonotype originates from an adult in good health. The chain couples TRBV19 to TRBJ1-2; D may be TRBD1 (5 bases). Here the CDR3 reads CASILTGTYGYTF. The CDR3 DNA sequence: TGTGCCAGTATCTTGACGGGGACTTATGGCTACACCTTC.